These 25 T cell receptor beta chains were sequenced from one sample in a study of T-cell memory formation after mild COVID-19. TCRdb reprocessed the 5' RACE reads with MiXCR, giving one entry per CDR3 protein. The table lists 130,000 to 150,000 distinct CDR3 sequences, 15% to 20% of them singletons, with approximately 2% in the top ten. Sequencing input: PBMCs or a T cell subset sorted from them (not recorded which). Every receptor here comes from an adult woman who had mild COVID-19 (a few samples of this study predate the infection). Cell type and time point are not known.

The chain carries TRBV4-2 and TRBJ2-5; D ambiguous. The CDR3 has 15 amino acids. The V and J ends lost 0 bases and 6 bases respectively, with 14 bases between them. The germline V gene encodes CDR1 LGHNA and CDR2 YNFKEQ. CDR3 in amino acids: CASSQEEGGKKTQYF. DNA of the CDR3: TGTGCCAGCAGCCAAGAAGAAGGCGGCAAGAAGACCCAGTACTTC.

This clonotype was detected only a few times. The V call is TRBV7-3, the J call TRBJ2-3; D may be TRBD1 (5 bases). Germline CDR1 SGHTA, CDR2 FQGTGA. V lost 5 bases and J 0 bases, leaving 9 bases between the germline ends. This CDR3 is built from 14 residues. The CDR3 here is CASSPSGSTDTQYF. The CDR3 DNA follows: TGTGCCAGCAGCCCCTCAGGGAGCACAGATACGCAGTATTTT.

The CDR3, as DNA: TGTGCCAGCAGTTACCAGGGCGCAGGGGGCTCGTTCGAGCAGTACTTC. This translates into CASSYQGAGGSFEQYF. This sequence joins TRBV6-6 and TRBJ2-7, with TRBD1 matching over 8 bases. Trimming cost V 2 bases and J 6 bases; bases outside gene matches: 12. This CDR3 spans 16 amino acids. Germline-derived CDR1 and CDR2 are MNHNY and SVGAGI (reference sequence).

This clonotype showed up just a few times. This sequence joins TRBV5-1 and TRBJ2-5; maybe TRBD1 (6 bases). Germline lookup yields CDR1 SGHRS and CDR2 YFSETQ. V was cut by 0 bases and J by 5 bases, with 11 bases left in between. This CDR3 is built from 14 residues. The DNA for the CDR3 is TGCGCCAGCAGCTTGGCGAACAGGGAGGAGACCCAGTACTTC. It translates to CASSLANREETQYF. The full variable domain, in which reference TRBV5-1 and TRBJ2-5 provide the parts outside the CDR3, is KAGVTQTPRYLIKTRGQQVTLSCSPISGHRSVSWYQQTPGQGLQFLFEYFSETQRNKGNFPGRFSGRQFSNSRSEMNVSTLELGDSALYLCASSLANREETQYFGPGTRLLVL.

The chain links TRBV7-3 to TRBJ2-1; D is perhaps TRBD1 or TRBD2 (5 bases each). This CDR3 contains 13 residues. Trimming took 4 bases from V and 9 from J, leaving 13 bases between them. The germline V gene has CDR1 SGHTA and CDR2 FQGTGA. CDR3 sequence (DNA): TGTGCCAGCAGCTCAGACTTGAGGGGTGAGCAGTTCTTC. It encodes CASSSDLRGEQFF.

This clonotype was detected only a few times. The chain carries TRBV2 and TRBJ2-5; the D is unclear. Germline CDR1 is SNHLY and CDR2 is FYNNEI. V lost 6 bases, J lost 5 bases, and 13 bases lay in between. CDR3 size: 13 residues. The CDR3, as DNA: TGTGCCAGCAGGGCGACTCCCGCGGAGACCCAGTACTTC. It is translated as CASRATPAETQYF.

The chain uses TRBV6-5 and TRBJ2-3; D call uncertain. Trimming cost V 4 bases and J 3 bases, with 11 bases left between them. Germline CDR1 reads MNHEY; CDR2 reads SVGAGI. The CDR3 is 14 residues long. CDR3 sequence: CASSSISGTDTQYF. The CDR3 region has the DNA TGTGCCAGCAGTTCAATCTCTGGGACAGATACGCAGTATTTT.

The rearrangement joins TRBV7-6 to TRBJ2-1; D is possibly TRBD1 (6 bases). CDR3 length: 15 residues. Trimming stripped 2 bases from V and 3 bases from J, with 11 bases between. In germline, CDR1 is SGHVS, CDR2 FNYEAQ. The CDR3 bases are TGTGCCAGCAGCTTACTGGGGGCTATCTACAATGAGCAGTTCTTC. Translation gives CASSLLGAIYNEQFF.

The V and J genes are TRBV11-2 and TRBJ2-1; D remains ambiguous. V lost 3 bases and J lost 4, with 13 bases in between. Germline CDR1 is SGHAT and CDR2 is FQNNGV. This CDR3 region has 15 residues. The CDR3 loop reads CASSFRVKGYNEQFF. CDR3 DNA sequence: TGTGCCAGCAGCTTTCGGGTAAAGGGATACAATGAGCAGTTCTTC. Using reference TRBV11-2 and TRBJ2-1 for the parts outside the CDR3, the full variable domain is EAGVAQSPRYKIIEKRQSVAFWCNPISGHATLYWYQQILGQGPKLLIQFQNNGVVDDSQLPKDRFSAERLKGVDSTLKIQPAKLEDSAVYLCASSFRVKGYNEQFFGPGTRLTVL.

This clonotype was found many times. V usage is TRBV29-1 and J usage is TRBJ2-7; D possibly corresponds to TRBD2 (6 bases). This CDR3 comprises 11 residues. Trimming took off 7 bases at V and 2 bases at J, with 9 bases between the two ends. The germline V gene has CDR1 SQVTM and CDR2 ANQGSEA. CDR3 loop: CSGGETYEQYF. CDR3 DNA: TGCAGCGGCGGGGAGACCTACGAGCAGTACTTC.

The sample holds many counts of this clonotype. The V and J genes are TRBV9 and TRBJ2-1, with 8 bases that match TRBD2. Germline CDR1 is SGDLS and CDR2 is YYNGEE. V shed 0 bases and J 6 bases; nucleotides not matched to a gene: 5. The CDR3 is 15 amino acids. CDR3 in amino acids: CASSVGGLGLNEQFF. The CDR3 bases are TGTGCCAGCAGCGTAGGGGGACTAGGGCTCAATGAGCAGTTCTTC.

This clonotype turned up a few times. The genes are TRBV2 and TRBJ2-2; 8 bases fit TRBD1. The length of the CDR3 is 16 residues. Losses at the gene ends were 6 bases for V and 6 bases for J; bases not matched to a gene: 12. CDR1 and CDR2 from the germline V gene are SNHLY and FYNNEI. The CDR3 region has the DNA TGTGCCAGCAGCTACGGACAGGGACTTTCACCCGGGGAGCTGTTTTTT. It encodes CASSYGQGLSPGELFF.

This chain links TRBV20-1 with TRBJ2-7, with 10 bases matching TRBD2. CDR1 DFQATT and CDR2 SNEGSKA come from the germline V gene (reference sequence). The V and J ends lost 3 bases and 6 bases, in that order; junction bases with no gene match: 8. The CDR3 is 14 residues long. The DNA of the CDR3 is TGCAGTGCTAGCTCCACTAGCGGGACCGTCGAGCAGTACTTC. Amino acids: CSASSTSGTVEQYF.

This clonotype was counted between two and nine times. This chain joins TRBV12-3 or TRBV12-4 and TRBJ2-2; D is ambiguous. Trimming cost V 4 bases and J 1 base, with 13 bases left between them. The CDR3 is 16 amino acids. CDR3 DNA sequence: TGTGCCAGCAGTTCGCGTAGTGGGAAGAACACCGGGGAGCTGTTTTTT. It specifies CASSSRSGKNTGELFF.

This clonotype has a handful of counts. The genes are TRBV7-2 and TRBJ1-6; D is unclear. Germline V gene lookup returns CDR1 SGHTA and CDR2 FQGNSA. The CDR3 consists of 15 residues. Trimming took 3 bases from V and 0 from J, leaving 6 bases between them. The CDR3 nucleotides read TGTGCCAGCAGCTTGGACCACTCCTATAATTCACCCCTCCACTTT. This gives the protein CASSLDHSYNSPLHF.

The gene calls are TRBV9 and TRBJ1-3; TRBD1 might be the D (6 bases). In germline, CDR1 is SGDLS, CDR2 YYNGEE. This CDR3 has 17 amino acids. Trimming took 0 bases from V and 2 from J, leaving 15 bases between them. The CDR3 region is CASSVGSPGGTGNTIYF. Written as DNA, the CDR3 is TGTGCCAGCAGCGTAGGATCACCGGGGGGCACTGGAAACACCATATATTTT.

CDR3 bases: TGTGCCAGCAGCCAAGATCAGGGTTGGGAACAGCCCCAGCATTTT. This translates into CASSQDQGWEQPQHF. The chain links TRBV3-1 to TRBJ1-5; a weak D match, TRBD1 (5 bases). Germline CDR1 and CDR2: LGHDT and YNNKEL (reference sequence). Trimming removed 0 bases at V and 7 bases at J, with 13 bases between. The CDR3 extends over 15 amino acids.

This clonotype was detected a few times. The junction does not match germline at one end; this may be a read error. The chain has TRBV4-3 and TRBJ2-1; D unclear. Germline V CDR1 and CDR2: LGHNA, YSLEER. The CDR3 covers 11 residues. DNA of the CDR3: TGCGCCAGCAGCCAAGACCCCATTCGAGACTTC. Residues: CASSQDPIRDF.

The V gene is TRBV7-3, the J gene TRBJ1-1; TRBD1 might be the D (5 bases). CDR1 and CDR2 from the germline V gene are SGHTA and FQGTGA. The CDR3 runs to 13 residues. V lost 8 bases and J 1 base, leaving 11 bases between the germline ends. The CDR3 loop reads CASGGGANTEAFF. The CDR3 DNA follows: TGTGCCAGCGGTGGAGGGGCGAACACTGAAGCTTTCTTT.

The chain combines TRBV6-5 with TRBJ1-1; TRBD1 aligns across 9 bases. The CDR3 is 15 residues long. V lost 2 bases and J lost 2; bases outside the gene matches: 3. Germline V gives CDR1 MNHEY, CDR2 SVGAGI. In DNA, the CDR3 is TGTGCCAGCAGTTACGACAGGGGGGGAAACACTGAAGCTTTCTTT. This gives the protein CASSYDRGGNTEAFF.

This clonotype came up a few times. The V and J genes are TRBV27 and TRBJ1-5, with 8 positions matching TRBD1. V lost 8 bases, J lost 3 bases, and 15 bases stayed unmatched. The CDR3 has 17 amino acids. Germline-derived CDR1 and CDR2 are MNHEY and SMNVEV (reference sequence). CDR3 coding DNA: TGTGCCAGCCGTACAGCAGGGGGCAGGTGGGACAATCAGCCCCAGCATTTT. This translates into CASRTAGGRWDNQPQHF.

V and J are TRBV4-2 and TRBJ1-2; no definite D call. The ends were cut back, 0 bases at V and 5 bases at J, with 4 bases in the middle. The length of the CDR3 is 12 residues. CDR1 LGHNA and CDR2 YNFKEQ come from the germline V gene. The CDR3 here is CASSQELYGYTF. The CDR3 coding sequence is TGTGCCAGCAGCCAAGAACTGTATGGCTACACCTTC.

This clonotype was counted a few times. This rearrangement joins TRBV20-1 to TRBJ1-1; D ambiguous. V was clipped by 4 bases and J by 10 bases, with 13 bases between them. Germline V gene lookup returns CDR1 DFQATT and CDR2 SNEGSKA (reference sequence). The CDR3 has 11 residues. CDR3: CSAIPGYVAFF. CDR3 bases: TGCAGTGCTATCCCGGGATATGTAGCTTTCTTT.

This clonotype appeared a few times. The chain is built from TRBV15 and TRBJ2-2; D remains unclear. Germline V gene sequence: CDR1 LNHNV, CDR2 YYDKDF (reference sequence). The CDR3 has 14 amino acids. The V end lost 4 bases, the J end lost 4 bases, and 10 bases lay between the germline ends. CDR3 loop: CATSIQQSTGELFF. In DNA, the CDR3 is TGTGCCACCAGCATCCAACAGAGCACCGGGGAGCTGTTTTTT.

The chain couples TRBV12-3 or TRBV12-4 to TRBJ1-4; the D is unclear. Trimming shortened V by 5 bases and J by 11 bases, and 12 bases separated the two germline ends. The CDR3 is made up of 12 amino acids. CDR3 bases: TGTGCCAGCAGTCTGATCTCTGAGAAACTGTTTTTT. Translation: CASSLISEKLFF.